The 24 T cell receptor beta chains below were found in one sample sequenced in a study of T cells in localized non-small cell lung cancer. Using immunoSEQ multiplex PCR, the repertoire was profiled, and TCRdb retains in-frame clones only, with some absent. This table holds over 20,000 clones, 70% to 90% found once. Here the sequenced sample was peripheral blood mononuclear cells, taken before any cancer treatment. The receptors here all came from a male donor at least 60 years old with stage II lung adenocarcinoma.

The genes are TRBV28 and TRBJ2-2; D possibly uses TRBD1 or TRBD2 (5 bases each). CDR1 is MDHEN, CDR2 SYDVKM, per germline. This CDR3 comprises 16 residues. V lost 7 bases and J lost 1, with 16 bases in between. The CDR3 loop is CASTSGPRGNTGELFF. In DNA form, the CDR3 reads TGTGCCAGCACCTCGGGACCCCGGGGGAACACCGGGGAGCTGTTTTTT.

This clone appeared once. The chain combines TRBV7-2 with TRBJ2-5, with TRBD2 matching over 7 bases. J gave up 1 base and V 7 bases, and 6 bases lay outside the gene matches. This CDR3 contains 14 residues. Germline loops: CDR1 SGHTA, CDR2 FQGNSA. CDR3: CASKFGGSQETQYF. CDR3 bases: TGTGCCAGCAAGTTTGGCGGGAGCCAAGAGACCCAGTACTTC.

This sequence joins TRBV5-1 and TRBJ2-7; 8 nucleotides align to TRBD1. This CDR3 region has 14 residues. Germline trimming cut 6 bases from V and 1 base from J; bases unmatched to any gene: 6. In germline, CDR1 is SGHRS, CDR2 YFSETQ. The CDR3 region is CASMKDRASYEQYF. CDR3 DNA sequence: TGCGCCAGCATGAAGGACAGGGCTTCCTACGAGCAGTACTTC.

The V gene is TRBV28, the J gene TRBJ2-3; no clear D. The CDR3 totals 12 residues. V was pared by 4 bases and J by 6 bases, with 8 bases between. Germline loops: CDR1 MDHEN, CDR2 SYDVKM. The CDR3 loop is CASSSRRDTQYF. The CDR3 DNA follows: TGTGCCAGCAGTTCCCGACGGGATACGCAGTATTTT.

The V call is TRBV10-3, the J call TRBJ2-5, with 7 bases fitting TRBD1. V shed 7 bases, J shed 5 bases, and the junction held 10 bases outside the gene matches. Germline V gives CDR1 ENHRY, CDR2 SYGVKD. The CDR3 spans 14 residues. The chain's CDR3 is CAIKQTLQGETQYF. The CDR3 DNA follows: TGTGCCATCAAACAGACTTTACAGGGGGAGACCCAGTACTTC.

The CDR3 here is CASSAMGYEQYF. Written as DNA, the CDR3 is TGTGCCAGCAGCGCCATGGGCTACGAGCAGTACTTC. This sequence joins TRBV2 and TRBJ2-7; D is ambiguous. The length of the CDR3 is 12 residues. CDR1 and CDR2 from the germline V gene are SNHLY and FYNNEI. V lost 6 bases and J lost 3, with 9 bases in between.

The chain combines TRBV5-1 with TRBJ2-4, with 11 bases aligning to TRBD1. CDR3 length: 18 amino acids. Germline CDR1 reads SGHRS; CDR2 reads YFSETQ. J gave up 5 bases and V 0 bases, and 10 bases lay outside the gene matches. The CDR3 DNA follows: TGCGCCAGCAGCTTGGCCGGACAGGGGGCGCCATGGGAAAACATTCAGTACTTC. Amino acid sequence: CASSLAGQGAPWENIQYF.

The gene calls are TRBV27 and TRBJ1-5; 8 positions agree with TRBD1. The trim removed 5 bases at V and 5 bases at J, leaving 8 bases unmatched. The CDR3 is 15 amino acids. Germline CDR1 is MNHEY and CDR2 is SMNVEV (reference sequence). Written as DNA, the CDR3 is TGTGCCAGCAGTAGAACGGACAGGGATGATCAGCCCCAGCATTTT. Translation gives CASSRTDRDDQPQHF.

This CDR3 is CASSLGNSGDTEAFF. CDR3 nucleotides: TGCGCCAGCAGCCTGGGGAATTCGGGGGACACTGAAGCTTTCTTT. This rearrangement joins TRBV5-1 to TRBJ1-1, with a tentative D call TRBD1 (5 bases). Deletions cut 4 bases from V and 3 bases from J, with 16 bases between. Germline V gives CDR1 SGHRS, CDR2 YFSETQ. The CDR3 length is 15 residues.

V gene TRBV27 combines with J gene TRBJ2-1; 13 nucleotides line up with TRBD2. CDR3 size: 16 residues. V was clipped by 6 bases and J by 5 bases; unmatched bases: 7. In germline, CDR1 is MNHEY, CDR2 SMNVEV (reference sequence). The CDR3: CASRRLAGGTNNEQFF. Here the CDR3 DNA reads TGTGCCAGCAGACGACTAGCGGGAGGTACAAACAATGAGCAGTTCTTC.

The chain employs TRBV6-1 and TRBJ1-5; the D is unclear. V was cut by 2 bases and J by 0 bases, with 8 bases left in between. There are 15 residues in the CDR3. Germline-derived CDR1 and CDR2 are MNHNS and SASEGT. This CDR3 is CASSELLDSNQPQHF. Written as DNA, the CDR3 is TGTGCCAGCAGTGAACTTCTTGATAGCAATCAGCCCCAGCATTTT.

This clone was seen a handful of times. J is TRBJ1-1 and V is TRBV11-2; 8 nucleotides match TRBD1. The CDR3 sequence is 15 residues long. CDR1 and CDR2 (germline): SGHAT, FQNNGV. The V and J ends lost 5 bases and 3 bases, in that order; junction bases with no gene match: 8. CDR3 coding DNA: TGTGCCAGCAGCCTCTACCACAGGGGGTACACTGAAGCTTTCTTT. It translates to CASSLYHRGYTEAFF.

The rearrangement links TRBV5-1 to TRBJ2-3; 8 bases match TRBD2. The CDR3 totals 16 residues. Germline V CDR1 and CDR2: SGHRS, YFSETQ. Trimming at V came to 0 bases and at J to 1 base, leaving 4 bases not matched to a gene. CDR3 DNA: TGCGCCAGCAGCTTGGGTAATAGCGGGGGCACAGATACGCAGTATTTT. It is translated as CASSLGNSGGTDTQYF. Using reference TRBV5-1 and TRBJ2-3 for the parts outside the CDR3, the full variable domain is KAGVTQTPRYLIKTRGQQVTLSCSPISGHRSVSWYQQTPGQGLQFLFEYFSETQRNKGNFPGRFSGRQFSNSRSEMNVSTLELGDSALYLCASSLGNSGGTDTQYFGPGTRLTVL.

V is TRBV5-1 and J is TRBJ2-5; a weak D match, TRBD1 (6 bases). Germline-derived CDR1 and CDR2 are SGHRS and YFSETQ. The V and J ends lost 5 bases and 2 bases respectively, with 13 bases between them. This CDR3 region has 14 residues. This CDR3 is CASSSGTPQETQYF. The CDR3 DNA reads TGCGCCAGCAGTTCCGGGACACCACAAGAGACCCAGTACTTC.

The chain links TRBV10-1 to TRBJ2-1; possible D gene TRBD1, 6 bases. The length of the CDR3 is 14 residues. Germline loops: CDR1 WNHNN, CDR2 SYGVQD (reference sequence). Between the trimmed V and J ends, which lost 5 bases and 9 bases, there was a span of 17 bases. In DNA, the CDR3 is TGCGCCAGCAGTACTGGCGGCGTCAGGGGTGAGCAGTTCTTC. It codes for CASSTGGVRGEQFF.

The genes are TRBV7-9 and TRBJ2-1, with 7 positions matching TRBD1. V shed 2 bases and J 5 bases; nucleotides not matched to a gene: 9. Germline loops: CDR1 SEHNR, CDR2 FQNEAQ (reference sequence). This CDR3 comprises 16 residues. The CDR3 sequence: CASSLKTGFGNNEQFF. CDR3 in DNA: TGTGCCAGCAGCTTAAAGACAGGGTTTGGTAACAATGAGCAGTTCTTC.

The chain combines TRBV5-1 with TRBJ2-6; D is unresolved. V was cut by 6 bases and J by 0 bases, with 10 bases left in between. Per the germline V gene, CDR1 is SGHRS and CDR2 is YFSETQ. The CDR3 runs to 15 residues. CDR3 nucleotides: TGCGCCAGCACGGAGATCGGCTCTGGGGCCAACGTCCTGACTTTC. This sequence encodes CASTEIGSGANVLTF.

The chain uses TRBV4-1 and TRBJ1-5, with a weak D call TRBD1 (5 bases). Per the germline V gene, CDR1 is MGHRA and CDR2 is YSYEKL. Trimming pared 0 bases from V and 7 bases from J, leaving 13 bases between. The CDR3 totals 15 residues. DNA of the CDR3: TGCGCCAGCAGCCAAGATCGGCAGGGTAGACAGCCCCAGCATTTT. This sequence encodes CASSQDRQGRQPQHF.

The sample holds a few counts of this clone. V gene TRBV6-1 combines with J gene TRBJ1-5, with TRBD1 matching over 7 bases. V lost 6 bases and J lost 5; bases outside the gene matches: 4. Germline loops: CDR1 MNHNS, CDR2 SASEGT. The CDR3 covers 13 residues. This CDR3 is CASSSDRDQPQHF. CDR3 bases: TGTGCCAGCAGCTCCGACAGGGATCAGCCCCAGCATTTT.

The chain uses TRBV15 and TRBJ2-3, with 13 nucleotides matching TRBD2. Germline CDR1 LNHNV, CDR2 YYDKDF (reference sequence). This CDR3 spans 18 amino acids. The junction had 3 bases not matched to a gene; V was cut back by 0 bases and J by 0 bases. This chain's CDR3 is CATSRDSLAGGSTDTQYF. The CDR3 DNA reads TGTGCCACCAGCAGAGATTCACTAGCGGGAGGGAGCACAGATACGCAGTATTTT.

The CDR3 nucleotides are TGTGCCAGCAGTTTAAGGGGACCCTATGGCTACACCTTC. Its protein is CASSLRGPYGYTF. The J gene is TRBJ1-2, the V gene TRBV28, with D possibly matching TRBD1 (5 bases). The germline gives CDR1 MDHEN, CDR2 SYDVKM. The CDR3 consists of 13 residues. Trimming removed 2 bases from V and 4 bases from J, with 8 bases in between.

V and J are TRBV7-9 and TRBJ1-1, with D uncertain. The CDR3 totals 12 residues. Germline CDR1 and CDR2: SEHNR and FQNEAQ (reference sequence). Trimming shortened V by 0 bases and J by 7 bases, and 6 bases separated the two germline ends. The CDR3 coding sequence is TGTGCCAGCAGCTTAGCGCGGGATGAAGCTTTCTTT. Translating it yields CASSLARDEAFF.

This clone has only one observation. The sample has other DNA sequences that encode this CDR3 too. The V and J genes are TRBV2 and TRBJ1-5; D is possibly TRBD1 (5 bases). Germline V gives CDR1 SNHLY, CDR2 FYNNEI. The CDR3 runs 15 residues. Trimming removed 0 bases at V and 6 bases at J, with 12 bases between. The CDR3 sequence is CASSEARGAGQPQHF. The CDR3 region has the DNA TGTGCCAGCAGTGAAGCGCGCGGGGCAGGTCAGCCCCAGCATTTT.

The chain combines TRBV5-3 with TRBJ2-7, with D uncertain. TRBV5-3 is placed among ORFs of uncertain function. The V end was cut by 4 bases, the J end by 0 bases, with 11 bases between. The CDR3 has 14 residues. Here the CDR3 reads CARSRGHCSYEQYF. CDR3 coding DNA: TGTGCCAGAAGCCGTGGCCACTGCTCCTACGAGCAGTACTTC.